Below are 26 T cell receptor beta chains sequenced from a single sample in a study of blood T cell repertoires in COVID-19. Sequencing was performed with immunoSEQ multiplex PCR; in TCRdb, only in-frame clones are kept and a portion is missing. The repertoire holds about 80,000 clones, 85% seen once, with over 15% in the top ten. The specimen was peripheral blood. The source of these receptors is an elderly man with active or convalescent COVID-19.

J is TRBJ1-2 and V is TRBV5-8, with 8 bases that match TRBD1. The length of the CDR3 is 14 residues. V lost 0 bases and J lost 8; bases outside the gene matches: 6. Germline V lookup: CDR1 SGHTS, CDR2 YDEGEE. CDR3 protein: CASSLGGTGGGYTF. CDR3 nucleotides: TGTGCCAGCAGCTTGGGAGGGACAGGCGGCGGCTACACCTTC.

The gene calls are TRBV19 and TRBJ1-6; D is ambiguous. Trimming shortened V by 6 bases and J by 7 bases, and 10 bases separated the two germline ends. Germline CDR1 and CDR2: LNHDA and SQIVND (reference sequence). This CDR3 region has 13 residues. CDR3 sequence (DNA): TGTGCCAGTAGCCCGACACGAAATTCACCCCTCCACTTT. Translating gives CASSPTRNSPLHF.

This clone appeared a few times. The CDR3 nucleotides read TGTGCCAGTAGTCCGGGAGAGAGGGGGCTGTCTGAAGCTTTCTTT. Its translation: CASSPGERGLSEAFF. The V call is TRBV19, the J call TRBJ1-1; 7 nucleotides line up with TRBD1. Germline assignment: CDR1 LNHDA and CDR2 SQIVND (reference sequence). The CDR3 is 15 residues long. The trim removed 5 bases at V and 6 bases at J, leaving 12 bases unmatched.

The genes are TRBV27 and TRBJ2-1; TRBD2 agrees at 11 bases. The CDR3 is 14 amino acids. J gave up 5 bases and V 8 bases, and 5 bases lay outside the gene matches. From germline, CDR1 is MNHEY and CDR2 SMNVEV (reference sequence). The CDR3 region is CASGGLAGNNEQFF. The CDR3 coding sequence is TGTGCCAGCGGTGGACTAGCGGGTAACAATGAGCAGTTCTTC.

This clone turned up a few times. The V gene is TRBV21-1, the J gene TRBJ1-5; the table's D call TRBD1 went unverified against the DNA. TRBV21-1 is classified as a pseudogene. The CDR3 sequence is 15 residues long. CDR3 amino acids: CASSKGGQESQPQHF. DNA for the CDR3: TGTGCCAGCAGCAAAGGGGGACAGGAGAGTCAGCCCCAGCATTTT.

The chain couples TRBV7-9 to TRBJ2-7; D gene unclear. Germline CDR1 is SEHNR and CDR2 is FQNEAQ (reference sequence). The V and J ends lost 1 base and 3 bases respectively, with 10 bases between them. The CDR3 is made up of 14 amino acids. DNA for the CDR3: TGTGCCAGCAGCTTAGACCAGTCCAACTACGAGCAGTACGTC. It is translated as CASSLDQSNYEQYV.

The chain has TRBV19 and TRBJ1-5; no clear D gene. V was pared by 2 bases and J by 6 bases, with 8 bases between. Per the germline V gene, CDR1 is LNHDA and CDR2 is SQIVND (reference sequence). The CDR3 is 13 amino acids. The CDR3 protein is CASSISGVQPQHF. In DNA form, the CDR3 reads TGTGCCAGTAGTATAAGCGGAGTTCAGCCCCAGCATTTT. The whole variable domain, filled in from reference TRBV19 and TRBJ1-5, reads DGGITQSPKYLFRKEGQNVTLSCEQNLNHDAMYWYRQDPGQGLRLIYYSQIVNDFQKGDIAEGYSVSREKKESFPLTVTSAQKNPTAFYLCASSISGVQPQHFGDGTRLSIL.

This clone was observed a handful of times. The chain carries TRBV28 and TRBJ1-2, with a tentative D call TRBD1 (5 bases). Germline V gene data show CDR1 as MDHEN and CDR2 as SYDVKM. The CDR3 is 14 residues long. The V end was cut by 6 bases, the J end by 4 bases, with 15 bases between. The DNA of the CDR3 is TGTGCCAGCAGCAAGCAGGGTTACGCCTATGGCTACACCTTC. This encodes CASSKQGYAYGYTF.

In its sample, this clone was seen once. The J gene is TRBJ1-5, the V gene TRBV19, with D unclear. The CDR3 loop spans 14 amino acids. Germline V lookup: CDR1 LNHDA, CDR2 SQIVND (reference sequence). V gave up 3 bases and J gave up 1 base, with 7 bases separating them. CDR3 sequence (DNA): TGTGCCAGTAGTATCGGTAGAAGCAATCAGCCCCAGCATTTT. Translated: CASSIGRSNQPQHF.

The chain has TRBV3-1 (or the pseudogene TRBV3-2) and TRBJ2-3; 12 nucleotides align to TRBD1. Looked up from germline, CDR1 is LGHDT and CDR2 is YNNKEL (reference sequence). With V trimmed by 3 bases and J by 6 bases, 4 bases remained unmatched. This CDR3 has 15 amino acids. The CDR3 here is CASSQGQGAVDTQYF. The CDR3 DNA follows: TGTGCCAGCAGCCAGGGACAGGGGGCGGTTGATACGCAGTATTTT.

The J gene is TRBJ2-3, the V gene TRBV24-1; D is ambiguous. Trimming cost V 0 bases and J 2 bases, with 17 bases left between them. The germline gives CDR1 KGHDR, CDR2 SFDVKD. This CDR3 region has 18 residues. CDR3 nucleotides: TGTGCCACCAGTGATTTGCACTCCGGGTCCTCGCTCACAGATACGCAGTATTTT. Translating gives CATSDLHSGSSLTDTQYF.

CDR3 sequence: CASSLDRDRGYDIQYF. CDR3 DNA: TGCGCCAGCAGCTTGGACCGGGACAGGGGGTATGACATTCAGTACTTC. The V gene is TRBV5-1, the J gene TRBJ2-4; TRBD1 matches 11 bases. V shed 0 bases, J shed 8 bases, and the junction held 7 bases outside the gene matches. The CDR3 covers 16 residues. The germline CDR1 and CDR2 sequences are SGHRS and YFSETQ.

The CDR3 is CASSPKRGENQPQHF. Written as DNA, the CDR3 is TGTGCCAGCAGCCCCAAACGAGGAGAAAATCAGCCCCAGCATTTT. V and J are TRBV3-1 (or the pseudogene TRBV3-2) and TRBJ1-5; D is ambiguous. Germline V gene lookup returns CDR1 LGHDT and CDR2 YNNKEL (reference sequence). This CDR3 spans 15 amino acids. Trimming left V 4 bases short and J 4 bases short, with 14 bases between.

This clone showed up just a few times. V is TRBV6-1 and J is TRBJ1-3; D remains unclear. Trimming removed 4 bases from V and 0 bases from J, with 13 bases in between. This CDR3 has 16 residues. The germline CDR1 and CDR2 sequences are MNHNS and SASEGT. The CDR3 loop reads CASSVIQAHSGNTIYF. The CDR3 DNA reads TGTGCCAGCAGTGTGATTCAGGCGCACTCTGGAAACACCATATATTTT.

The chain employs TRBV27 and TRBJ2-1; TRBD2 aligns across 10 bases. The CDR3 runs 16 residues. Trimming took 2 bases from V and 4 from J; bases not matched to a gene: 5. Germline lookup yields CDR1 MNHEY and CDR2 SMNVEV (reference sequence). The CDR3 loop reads CASSLGPSGGYNEQFF. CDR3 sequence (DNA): TGTGCCAGCAGTTTAGGTCCTAGCGGGGGATACAATGAGCAGTTCTTC.

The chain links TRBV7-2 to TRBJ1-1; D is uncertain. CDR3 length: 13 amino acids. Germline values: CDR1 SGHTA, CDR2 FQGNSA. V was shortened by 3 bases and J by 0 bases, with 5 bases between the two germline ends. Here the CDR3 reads CASSLSLNTEAFF. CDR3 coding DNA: TGTGCCAGCAGCTTGAGTTTGAACACTGAAGCTTTCTTT.

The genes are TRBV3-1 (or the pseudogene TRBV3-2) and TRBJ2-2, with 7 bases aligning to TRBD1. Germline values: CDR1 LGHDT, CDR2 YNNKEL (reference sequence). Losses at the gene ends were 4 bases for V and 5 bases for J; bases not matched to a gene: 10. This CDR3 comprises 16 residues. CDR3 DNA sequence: TGTGCCAGCAGCCCCTCTGAGGGGGCGAGGACCGGGGAGCTGTTTTTT. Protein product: CASSPSEGARTGELFF.

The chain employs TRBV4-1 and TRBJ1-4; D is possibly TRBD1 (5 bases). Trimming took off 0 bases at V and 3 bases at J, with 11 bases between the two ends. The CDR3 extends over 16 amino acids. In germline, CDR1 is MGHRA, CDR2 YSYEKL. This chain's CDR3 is CASSQEMTAPNEKLFF. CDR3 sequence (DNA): TGCGCCAGCAGCCAAGAAATGACAGCCCCTAATGAAAAACTGTTTTTT.

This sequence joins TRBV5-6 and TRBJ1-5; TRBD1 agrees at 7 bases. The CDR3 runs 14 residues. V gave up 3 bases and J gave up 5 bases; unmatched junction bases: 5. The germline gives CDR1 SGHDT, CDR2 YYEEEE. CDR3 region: CASSSQGVYQPQHF. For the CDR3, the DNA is TGTGCCAGCAGCTCTCAGGGGGTCTATCAGCCCCAGCATTTT.

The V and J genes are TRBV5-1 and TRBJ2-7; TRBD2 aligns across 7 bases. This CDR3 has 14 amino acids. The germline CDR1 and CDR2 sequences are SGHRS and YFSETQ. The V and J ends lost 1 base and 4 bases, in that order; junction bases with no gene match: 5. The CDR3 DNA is TGCGCCAGCAGCTTGCTAGGGGAGGGGTACGAGCAGTACGTC. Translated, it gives CASSLLGEGYEQYV.

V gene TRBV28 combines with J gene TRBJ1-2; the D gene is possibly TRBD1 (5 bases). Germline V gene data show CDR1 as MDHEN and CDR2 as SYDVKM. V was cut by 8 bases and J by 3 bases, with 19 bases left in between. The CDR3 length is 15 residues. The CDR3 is CASVSRRGAHYGYTF. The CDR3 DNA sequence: TGTGCCAGCGTCAGTCGGAGGGGAGCCCACTATGGCTACACCTTC.

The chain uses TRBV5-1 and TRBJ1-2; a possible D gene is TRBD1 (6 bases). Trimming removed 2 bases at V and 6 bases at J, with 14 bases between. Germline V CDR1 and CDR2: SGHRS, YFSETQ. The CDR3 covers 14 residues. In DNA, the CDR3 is TGCGCCAGCAGCTTCGGGGGGCAATTGGATGGCTACACCTTC. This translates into CASSFGGQLDGYTF.

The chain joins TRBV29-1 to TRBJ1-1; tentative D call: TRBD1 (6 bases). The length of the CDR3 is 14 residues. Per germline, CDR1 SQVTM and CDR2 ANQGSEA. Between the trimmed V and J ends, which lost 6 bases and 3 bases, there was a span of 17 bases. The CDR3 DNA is TGCAGCGTCGAAACAGGGTTTACGGACACTGAAGCTTTCTTT. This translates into CSVETGFTDTEAFF.

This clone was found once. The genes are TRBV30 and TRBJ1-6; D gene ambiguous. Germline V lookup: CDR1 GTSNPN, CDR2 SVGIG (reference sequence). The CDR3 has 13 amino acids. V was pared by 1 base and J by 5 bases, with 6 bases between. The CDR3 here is CAWSGQDNSPLHF. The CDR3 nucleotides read TGTGCCTGGAGTGGCCAGGATAATTCACCCCTCCACTTT.

The CDR3 loop reads CASSPRDRVETQYF. CDR3 DNA: TGTGCCAGCAGCCCCCGGGACAGGGTGGAGACCCAGTACTTC. The gene calls are TRBV5-4 and TRBJ2-5; 9 bases map to TRBD1. With 4 bases clipped from V and 5 bases from J, the junction kept 6 bases outside the gene matches. There are 14 residues in the CDR3. Germline V lookup: CDR1 SGHNT, CDR2 YYREEE (reference sequence).

The chain's CDR3 is CASSQEGRGGSTNEKLFF. DNA for the CDR3: TGCGCCAGCAGCCAAGAGGGCCGGGGGGGCTCAACTAATGAAAAACTGTTTTTT. The chain recombines TRBV4-1 with TRBJ1-4; maybe TRBD1 (6 bases). The CDR3 sequence is 18 residues long. The ends were cut back, 0 bases at V and 0 bases at J, with 14 bases in the middle. Per the germline V gene, CDR1 is MGHRA and CDR2 is YSYEKL.